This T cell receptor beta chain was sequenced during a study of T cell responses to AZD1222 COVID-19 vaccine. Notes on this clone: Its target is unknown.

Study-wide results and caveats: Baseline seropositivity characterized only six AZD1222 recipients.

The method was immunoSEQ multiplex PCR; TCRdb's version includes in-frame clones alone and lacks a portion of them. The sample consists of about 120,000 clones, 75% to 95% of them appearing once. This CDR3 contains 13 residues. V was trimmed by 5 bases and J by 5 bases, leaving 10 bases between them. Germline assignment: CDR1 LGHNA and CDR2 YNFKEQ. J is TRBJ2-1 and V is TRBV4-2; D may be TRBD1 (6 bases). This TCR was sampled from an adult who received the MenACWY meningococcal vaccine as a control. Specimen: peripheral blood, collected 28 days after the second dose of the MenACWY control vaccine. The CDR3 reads CASSARQDNEQFF. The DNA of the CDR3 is TGTGCCAGCAGCGCCCGACAGGACAATGAGCAGTTCTTC.